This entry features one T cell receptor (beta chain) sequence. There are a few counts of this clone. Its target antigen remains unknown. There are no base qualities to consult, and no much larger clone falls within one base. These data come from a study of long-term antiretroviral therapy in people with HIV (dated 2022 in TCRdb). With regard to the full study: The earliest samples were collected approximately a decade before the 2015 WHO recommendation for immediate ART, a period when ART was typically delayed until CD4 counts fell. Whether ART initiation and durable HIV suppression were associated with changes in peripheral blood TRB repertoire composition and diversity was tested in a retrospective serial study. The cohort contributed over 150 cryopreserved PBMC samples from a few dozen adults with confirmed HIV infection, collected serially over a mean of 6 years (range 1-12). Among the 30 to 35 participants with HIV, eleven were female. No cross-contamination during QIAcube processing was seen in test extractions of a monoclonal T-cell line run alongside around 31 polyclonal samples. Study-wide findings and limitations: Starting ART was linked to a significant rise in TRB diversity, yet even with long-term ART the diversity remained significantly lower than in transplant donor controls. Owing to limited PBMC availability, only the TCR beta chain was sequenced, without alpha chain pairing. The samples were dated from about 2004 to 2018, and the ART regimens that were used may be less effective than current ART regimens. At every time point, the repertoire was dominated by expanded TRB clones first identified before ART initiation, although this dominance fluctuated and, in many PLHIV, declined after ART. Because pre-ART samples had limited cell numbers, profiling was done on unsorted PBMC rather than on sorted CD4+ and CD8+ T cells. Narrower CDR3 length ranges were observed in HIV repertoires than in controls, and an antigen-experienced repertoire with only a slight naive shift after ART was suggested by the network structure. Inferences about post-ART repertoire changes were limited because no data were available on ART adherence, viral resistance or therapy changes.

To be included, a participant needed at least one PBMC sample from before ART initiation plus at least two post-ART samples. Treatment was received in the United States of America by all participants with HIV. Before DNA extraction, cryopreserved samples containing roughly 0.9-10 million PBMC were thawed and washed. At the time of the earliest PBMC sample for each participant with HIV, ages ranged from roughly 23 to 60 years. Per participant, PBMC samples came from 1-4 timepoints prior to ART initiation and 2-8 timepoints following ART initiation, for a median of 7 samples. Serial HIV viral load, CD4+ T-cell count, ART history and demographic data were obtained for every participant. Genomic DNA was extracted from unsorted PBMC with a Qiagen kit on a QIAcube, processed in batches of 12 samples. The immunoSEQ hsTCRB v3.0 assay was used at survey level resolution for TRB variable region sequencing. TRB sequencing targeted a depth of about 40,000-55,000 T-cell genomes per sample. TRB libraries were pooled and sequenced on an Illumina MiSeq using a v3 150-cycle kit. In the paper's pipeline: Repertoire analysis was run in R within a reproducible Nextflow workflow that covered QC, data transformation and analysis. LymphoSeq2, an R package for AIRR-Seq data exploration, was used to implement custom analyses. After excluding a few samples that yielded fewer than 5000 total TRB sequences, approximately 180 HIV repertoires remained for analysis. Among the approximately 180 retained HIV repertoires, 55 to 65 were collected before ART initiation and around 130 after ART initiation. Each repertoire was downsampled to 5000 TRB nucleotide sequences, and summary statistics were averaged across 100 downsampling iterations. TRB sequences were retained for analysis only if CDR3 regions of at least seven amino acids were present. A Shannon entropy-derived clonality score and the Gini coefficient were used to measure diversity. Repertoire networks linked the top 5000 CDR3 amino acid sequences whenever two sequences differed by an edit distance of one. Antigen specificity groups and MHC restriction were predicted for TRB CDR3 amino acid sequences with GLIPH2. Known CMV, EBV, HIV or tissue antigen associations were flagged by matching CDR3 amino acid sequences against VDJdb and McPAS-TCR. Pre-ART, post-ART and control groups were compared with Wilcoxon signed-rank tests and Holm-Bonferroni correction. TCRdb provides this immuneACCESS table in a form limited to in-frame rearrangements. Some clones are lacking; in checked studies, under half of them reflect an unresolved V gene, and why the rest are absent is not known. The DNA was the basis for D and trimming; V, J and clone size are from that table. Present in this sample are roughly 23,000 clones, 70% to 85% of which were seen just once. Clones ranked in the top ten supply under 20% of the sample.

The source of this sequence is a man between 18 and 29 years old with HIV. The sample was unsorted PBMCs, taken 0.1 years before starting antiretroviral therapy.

The nucleotide sequence is given as TGTGCCAGTAGTATAGATGTTCGCTACACCTTC. The encoded protein is CASSIDVRYTF. The chain uses TRBV19 and TRBJ1-2; too little of a D gene remains to name it. For CDR1 and CDR2, the germline V gene (reference sequence) lists LNHDA and SQIVND. At the junction V is shortened by 0 bases and J by 9 bases, with 5 bases in between. The CDR3 contains 11 residues, cysteine and phenylalanine counted. The read is trimmed to its CDR3 DNA, 33 bases read in frame from base 1.